The 3 T cell receptor beta chains listed next were all sequenced from one sample in a study of T cell responses to AZD1222 COVID-19 vaccine. Data came from immunoSEQ multiplex PCR; TCRdb stores just in-frame clones and leaves some out. The sample yields over 100,000 clones, 70% to 90% seen once. The sequenced sample was peripheral blood, obtained on day 0 of AZD1222 vaccination. Receptor source: an adult in good health.

This chain connects TRBV19 to TRBJ1-4; tentatively, D is TRBD1 (5 bases). Trimming stripped 11 bases from V and 7 bases from J, with 23 bases between. The CDR3 covers 15 residues. Germline lookup yields CDR1 LNHDA and CDR2 SQIVND (reference sequence). DNA for the CDR3: TGTGCCTCACCTCCCGCAGGGAATGGGGGTGAAAAACTGTTTTTT. Translating it yields CASPPAGNGGEKLFF.

The V call is TRBV6-5, the J call TRBJ2-7; D is ambiguous. Trimming left V 7 bases short and J 3 bases short, with 16 bases between. The CDR3 sequence is 14 residues long. Germline CDR1 reads MNHEY; CDR2 reads SVGAGI. CDR3 residues: CASTTPGISYEQYF. DNA of the CDR3: TGTGCCAGCACTACGCCTGGGATTAGCTACGAGCAGTACTTC.

The chain carries TRBV7-3 and TRBJ1-2; 9 nucleotides line up with TRBD1. The junction had 7 bases not matched to a gene; V was cut back by 5 bases and J by 3 bases. The CDR3 runs 15 residues. Per the germline V gene, CDR1 is SGHTA and CDR2 is FQGTGA. The CDR3 DNA sequence: TGTGCCAGCAGCACCACAGGGGGCCGTGACTATGGCTACACCTTC. Encoded protein: CASSTTGGRDYGYTF.